The 25 T cell receptor beta chains reported below all come from one sample, sequenced in a study of cytomegalovirus exposure and HLA in healthy donors. PCR used 60 Vbeta primers and 13 Jbeta primers. The assay was immunoSEQ multiplex PCR, and TCRdb's table has in-frame clones only and misses some. The data contain around 190,000 clones, roughly three quarters of them singletons. The sample consisted of PBMCs. The receptors were gathered from a woman aged 45-65 years in good health and CMV-seronegative.

The chain links TRBV5-4 to TRBJ1-3; D unresolved. The CDR3 extends over 14 amino acids. Germline CDR1 and CDR2: SGHNT and YYREEE (reference sequence). Trimming took 4 bases from V and 0 from J, leaving 8 bases between them. Here the CDR3 DNA reads TGTGCCAGCAGCACAGAACTCTCTGGAAACACCATATATTTT. This sequence encodes CASSTELSGNTIYF.

This clone was observed a handful of times. This sequence joins TRBV5-1 and TRBJ1-4; TRBD1 matches 7 bases. The germline CDR1 and CDR2 sequences are SGHRS and YFSETQ. Germline trimming cut 6 bases from V and 8 bases from J; bases unmatched to any gene: 7. This CDR3 spans 13 amino acids. This CDR3 reads CASKQGTQEKLFF. In DNA, the CDR3 is TGCGCCAGCAAACAGGGGACTCAAGAAAAACTGTTTTTT.

The V gene is TRBV7-2, the J gene TRBJ1-1; 7 nucleotides align to TRBD1. CDR3 length: 15 residues. Germline CDR1 SGHTA, CDR2 FQGNSA. V was clipped by 1 base and J by 1 base; unmatched bases: 3. Here the CDR3 reads CASSLGGQPNTEAFF. CDR3 coding DNA: TGTGCCAGCAGCTTAGGGGGACAGCCGAACACTGAAGCTTTCTTT.

The gene calls are TRBV6-4 and TRBJ2-1; tentatively, D is TRBD1 (6 bases). The CDR3 loop spans 15 amino acids. Deletions cut 6 bases from V and 8 bases from J, with 20 bases between. CDR1 and CDR2 from the germline V gene are MRHNA and SNTAGT. CDR3 coding DNA: TGTGCCAGCAGAAAACAGGGTCTGATAAGCGATGAGCAGTTCTTC. As protein: CASRKQGLISDEQFF.

The chain combines TRBV5-5 with TRBJ2-3, with 8 bases fitting TRBD1. Trimming at V came to 5 bases and at J to 0 bases, leaving 8 bases not matched to a gene. The CDR3 has 16 residues. Germline CDR1 reads SGHKS; CDR2 reads YYEKEE (reference sequence). The CDR3 protein is CASRVLGTGSTDTQYF. The CDR3 DNA follows: TGTGCCAGCAGAGTACTCGGGACAGGTAGCACAGATACGCAGTATTTT.

The rearrangement links TRBV6-6 to TRBJ2-7, with D maybe TRBD1 (6 bases). The V end lost 4 bases, the J end lost 0 bases, and 16 bases lay between the germline ends. The CDR3 length is 16 residues. Looked up from germline, CDR1 is MNHNY and CDR2 is SVGAGI (reference sequence). CDR3 coding DNA: TGTGCCAGCAGTTCCCGAACAGGGCTCCTCTCCTACGAGCAGTACTTC. It specifies CASSSRTGLLSYEQYF.

This clone was recorded at least ten times. The CDR3 region has the DNA TGTGCCAGCAGCTTATTACAGAGAGAGACCCAGTACTTC. It translates to CASSLLQRETQYF. V usage is TRBV7-3 and J usage is TRBJ2-5; D not certain. Germline CDR1 is SGHTA and CDR2 is FQGTGA. The CDR3 totals 13 residues. Trimming took off 2 bases at V and 4 bases at J, with 8 bases between the two ends.

The genes are TRBV13 and TRBJ2-3, with D unclear. The CDR3 totals 12 residues. The germline V and J ends were trimmed by 2 bases and 2 bases, with 2 bases remaining between them. Germline loops: CDR1 PRHDT, CDR2 FYEKMQ (reference sequence). DNA for the CDR3: TGTGCCAGCAGCTTACACACAGATACGCAGTATTTT. Translating it yields CASSLHTDTQYF.

This chain joins TRBV19 and TRBJ2-5; TRBD1 is a possible D gene (7 bases). Trimming left V 6 bases short and J 5 bases short, with 16 bases between. CDR3 length: 14 amino acids. Germline V gene sequence: CDR1 LNHDA, CDR2 SQIVND (reference sequence). CDR3 coding DNA: TGTGCCAGTAGGGCCAGGGGGGCAGGGGAGACCCAGTACTTC. Translating it yields CASRARGAGETQYF.

The genes are TRBV18 and TRBJ2-2; no clear D gene. The CDR3 is 13 amino acids. The V and J ends lost 2 bases and 6 bases respectively, with 7 bases between them. The germline V gene has CDR1 KGHSH and CDR2 LQKENI. CDR3 nucleotides: TGTGCCAGCTCACCATCTGTCGCCGGGGAGCTGTTTTTT. It encodes CASSPSVAGELFF.

This clone showed up just once. The chain has TRBV6-4 and TRBJ1-4, with 8 bases identical to TRBD1. Germline-derived CDR1 and CDR2 are MRHNA and SNTAGT. The CDR3 runs to 15 residues. The trim removed 7 bases at V and 4 bases at J, leaving 8 bases unmatched. CDR3 coding DNA: TGTGCCAGCACCCGGGACAGGCAACATAATGAAAAACTGTTTTTT. It specifies CASTRDRQHNEKLFF.

This chain connects TRBV19 to TRBJ2-1, with TRBD2 matching over 11 bases. The CDR3 has 14 amino acids. Per germline, CDR1 LNHDA and CDR2 SQIVND (reference sequence). Trimming took 10 bases from V and 4 from J; bases not matched to a gene: 6. The chain's CDR3 is CATTSGSVYNEQFF. The DNA for the CDR3 is TGTGCCACCACTAGCGGGAGTGTGTACAATGAGCAGTTCTTC.

V gene TRBV15 combines with J gene TRBJ1-4, with D tentatively TRBD1 (5 bases). The V gene's germline CDR1 is LNHNV and CDR2 YYDKDF (reference sequence). Trimming left V 5 bases short and J 2 bases short, with 12 bases between. This CDR3 spans 15 amino acids. This chain's CDR3 is CATSRGDHTNEKLFF. In DNA form, the CDR3 reads TGTGCCACCAGCCGCGGGGACCATACTAATGAAAAACTGTTTTTT. Drawing the rest from reference TRBV15 and TRBJ1-4, the complete variable domain is DAMVIQNPRYQVTQFGKPVTLSCSQTLNHNVMYWYQQKSSQAPKLLFHYYDKDFNNEADTPDNFQSRRPNTSFCFLDIRSPGLGDTAMYLCATSRGDHTNEKLFFGSGTQLSVL.

This chain uses TRBV7-9 with TRBJ1-1; D is unclear. Germline CDR1 and CDR2: SEHNR and FQNEAQ (reference sequence). CDR3 size: 16 residues. V was shortened by 5 bases and J by 6 bases, with 22 bases between the two germline ends. CDR3 in DNA: TGTGCCAGCAGCCCCTCGGGGAGTCTTACGGGATCTGAAGCTTTCTTT. Translation: CASSPSGSLTGSEAFF.

The chain links TRBV2 to TRBJ1-2, with TRBD1 as a possible D gene (6 bases). CDR3 size: 13 residues. The V and J ends lost 7 bases and 7 bases respectively, with 16 bases between them. Germline lookup yields CDR1 SNHLY and CDR2 FYNNEI. The CDR3 sequence: CASTKIGRGGYTF. CDR3 sequence (DNA): TGTGCCAGCACCAAAATCGGCAGGGGTGGCTACACCTTC.

The rearrangement uses TRBV7-6 and TRBJ1-5; a possible D gene is TRBD1 (5 bases). This CDR3 is 16 amino acids long. The germline V and J ends were trimmed by 4 bases and 1 base, with 14 bases remaining between them. Germline V lookup: CDR1 SGHVS, CDR2 FNYEAQ. The CDR3 sequence is CASSSDPGMSNQPQHF. The CDR3, as DNA: TGTGCCAGCAGCTCTGACCCAGGGATGAGCAATCAGCCCCAGCATTTT.

With regard to this clone: Other DNA sequences from this sample encode an identical CDR3 as well. The chain recombines TRBV10-2 with TRBJ1-5, with no clear D. V was shortened by 3 bases and J by 4 bases, with 13 bases between the two germline ends. Germline loops: CDR1 WSHSY, CDR2 SAAADI. The CDR3 sequence is 15 residues long. In DNA, the CDR3 is TGCGCCAGCAGTGAAGATTTCAGTGTGAATCAGCCCCAGCATTTT. Translated: CASSEDFSVNQPQHF.

This chain connects TRBV4-3 to TRBJ2-7; D is perhaps TRBD2 (5 bases). From germline, CDR1 is LGHNA and CDR2 YSLEER. V was cut by 0 bases and J by 2 bases, with 8 bases left in between. The CDR3 is 14 residues long. The CDR3 protein is CASSQERGTYEQYF. The DNA of the CDR3 is TGCGCCAGCAGCCAAGAACGGGGAACCTACGAGCAGTACTTC.

The sample holds one count of this clone. The rearrangement uses TRBV15 and TRBJ2-3, with 8 positions matching TRBD1. The V segment lost 3 bases and the J segment 0 bases; nucleotides outside the gene matches: 5. Per the germline V gene, CDR1 is LNHNV and CDR2 is YYDKDF (reference sequence). The CDR3 runs 16 residues. CDR3 protein: CATSREDRASTDTQYF. The CDR3 bases are TGTGCCACCAGCAGGGAGGACAGGGCTAGCACAGATACGCAGTATTTT.

This chain uses TRBV4-3 with TRBJ2-3; the D gene is possibly TRBD2 (6 bases). Trimming removed 4 bases from V and 1 base from J, with 18 bases in between. Germline-derived CDR1 and CDR2 are LGHNA and YSLEER. This CDR3 has 17 amino acids. This CDR3 is CASSPLVTGEGTDTQYF. The DNA of the CDR3 is TGCGCCAGCAGCCCCCTGGTTACGGGGGAGGGCACAGATACGCAGTATTTT.

This rearrangement joins TRBV7-8 to TRBJ1-2; 9 bases are shared with TRBD1. V lost 3 bases and J lost 4; bases outside the gene matches: 15. Germline CDR1 reads SGHVS; CDR2 reads FQNEAQ. The CDR3 has 18 amino acids. For the CDR3, the DNA is TGTGCCAGCAGCTTGGGGGGACAGGGAGGTTCCCGTTCCTATGGCTACACCTTC. Protein sequence: CASSLGGQGGSRSYGYTF.

The rearrangement uses TRBV6-1 and TRBJ2-2; D perhaps matches TRBD1 (6 bases). The V end was cut by 7 bases, the J end by 6 bases, with 18 bases between. The CDR3 consists of 15 residues. CDR1 is MNHNS, CDR2 SASEGT, per germline. The CDR3 nucleotides are TGTGCCAGCACCCAAGTTCAGGGGTTGGCCGGGGAGCTGTTTTTT. Translating it yields CASTQVQGLAGELFF.

This sequence joins TRBV6-4 and TRBJ2-2; 9 bases agree with TRBD1. The CDR3 has 16 amino acids. V was pared by 0 bases and J by 4 bases, with 3 bases of the junction left unmatched. Germline lookup yields CDR1 MRHNA and CDR2 SNTAGT. This CDR3 reads CASSDSKDRGTGELFF. The CDR3 region has the DNA TGTGCCAGCAGTGACTCGAAGGACAGGGGCACCGGGGAGCTGTTTTTT.

The gene calls are TRBV9 and TRBJ2-1; D uncertain. Trimming took off 0 bases at V and 0 bases at J, with 7 bases between the two ends. CDR1 is SGDLS, CDR2 YYNGEE, per germline. The CDR3 runs 15 residues. CDR3 residues: CASSVDRSSYNEQFF. The CDR3 DNA is TGTGCCAGCAGCGTAGACAGAAGCTCCTACAATGAGCAGTTCTTC.

This rearrangement joins TRBV29-1 to TRBJ2-7; D unresolved. V lost 0 bases and J lost 3, with 12 bases in between. Germline CDR1 reads SQVTM; CDR2 reads ANQGSEA. This CDR3 spans 14 amino acids. The CDR3 here is CSVEDPDGVYEQYF. In nucleotides, the CDR3 is TGCAGCGTTGAAGATCCAGACGGAGTCTACGAGCAGTACTTC.